These 29 T cell receptor beta chains share one sample of origin, sequenced in a study of shared clonotypes between healthy human individuals. The table came from immunoSEQ multiplex PCR; TCRdb's copy has only in-frame clones and leaves some out. Among approximately 460,000 clones listed, approximately 77% were seen once. The sequencing sample was made of PBMCs. These receptors all come from a woman aged 35 to 49 in good health. Some clones in this sample may be carry-over from other donors' samples.

The chain recombines TRBV7-9 with TRBJ1-2, with no clear D. Germline V CDR1 and CDR2: SEHNR, FQNEAQ (reference sequence). V lost 5 bases to trimming and J lost 1 base, with 2 bases between them. This CDR3 is 11 amino acids long. In DNA, the CDR3 is TGTGCCAGCAGCAATAACTATGGCTACACCTTC. Encoded protein: CASSNNYGYTF.

The chain couples TRBV9 to TRBJ2-1, with 12 bases aligning to TRBD2. The CDR3 length is 16 residues. CDR1 and CDR2 (germline): SGDLS, YYNGEE. The V segment lost 3 bases and the J segment 9 bases; nucleotides outside the gene matches: 10. For the CDR3, the DNA is TGTGCCAGCAGCGGGCTAGCGGGAGGGCCCTCCGTTGAGCAGTTCTTC. This encodes CASSGLAGGPSVEQFF. Variable domain in full (rest from reference TRBV9 and TRBJ2-1): DSGVTQTPKHLITATGQRVTLRCSPRSGDLSVYWYQQSLDQGLQFLIQYYNGEERAKGNILERFSAQQFPDLHSELNLSSLELGDSALYFCASSGLAGGPSVEQFFGPGTRLTVL.

A remark on this clone: A much larger clone is a single base away; this may be a read error. The chain recombines TRBV30 with TRBJ2-7; D gene unclear. The CDR3 covers 13 residues. The V end was cut by 3 bases, the J end by 0 bases, with 9 bases between. Germline V gene data show CDR1 as GTSNPN and CDR2 as SVGIG (reference sequence). CDR3 in amino acids: CAWRGTLSYEQYF. CDR3 nucleotides: TGTGCCTGGAGGGGAACACTCTCCTACGAGCAGTACTTC.

This CDR3 reads CASSPGQGSYEQYF. CDR3 DNA: TGCGCCAGCAGCCCGGGACAGGGTAGCTACGAGCAGTACTTC. This chain joins TRBV5-1 and TRBJ2-7; TRBD1 aligns across 9 bases. This CDR3 region has 14 residues. CDR1 and CDR2 from the germline V gene are SGHRS and YFSETQ. The J segment lost 3 bases and the V segment lost 4 bases, leaving 5 bases of the junction unmatched.

For this clone: A much bigger clone sits one base away, suggesting this may be a read error. Other nucleotide sequences in the sample specify the same CDR3. The gene calls are TRBV30 and TRBJ2-7; D might be TRBD2 (6 bases). The CDR3 is 16 residues long. Germline V gene lookup returns CDR1 GTSNPN and CDR2 SVGIG (reference sequence). CDR3 sequence: CAWSSISGSTGYEQYF. Written as DNA, the CDR3 is TGTGCCTGGAGCAGCATTAGCGGCAGTACGGGCTACGAGCAGTATTTC.

This chain uses TRBV18 with TRBJ2-1; D is possibly TRBD2 (6 bases). With 3 bases removed from V and 1 base from J, the gap between germline ends came to 10 bases. The CDR3 extends over 15 amino acids. The V gene's germline CDR1 is KGHSH and CDR2 LQKENI. The CDR3 here is CASSPTRPSYNEQFF. The CDR3 DNA is TGTGCCAGCTCACCGACTAGGCCGTCCTACAATGAGCAGTTCTTC.

The chain carries TRBV7-6 and TRBJ2-7, with D perhaps matching TRBD2 (5 bases). The V and J ends lost 5 bases and 3 bases respectively, with 20 bases between them. CDR1 and CDR2 from the germline V gene are SGHVS and FNYEAQ. This CDR3 contains 16 residues. CDR3 amino acids: CASSPAFGMFSYEQYF. CDR3 DNA: TGTGCCAGCAGCCCGGCTTTCGGGATGTTTAGCTACGAGCAGTACTTC.

This sequence joins TRBV15 and TRBJ1-4; D gene uncertain. The CDR3 is made up of 12 amino acids. Germline V gives CDR1 LNHNV, CDR2 YYDKDF (reference sequence). V gave up 0 bases and J gave up 8 bases, with 4 bases separating them. The CDR3 nucleotides read TGTGCCACCAGCAGAGATGAGGAAAAACTGTTTTTT. It is translated as CATSRDEEKLFF.

The chain joins TRBV7-3 to TRBJ2-7; D perhaps matches TRBD1 (6 bases). CDR1 SGHTA and CDR2 FQGTGA come from the germline V gene. Trimming left V 1 base short and J 2 bases short, with 12 bases between. The CDR3 covers 15 residues. The CDR3 here is CASSLRPGTTYEQYF. CDR3 in DNA: TGTGCCAGCAGCTTAAGGCCCGGGACAACCTACGAGCAGTACTTC.

This sequence joins TRBV7-8 and TRBJ1-2; 9 nucleotides agree with TRBD1. CDR3 size: 15 residues. The V gene's germline CDR1 is SGHVS and CDR2 FQNEAQ. Losses at the gene ends were 2 bases for V and 8 bases for J; bases not matched to a gene: 9. The CDR3: CASSLLGQGRKGYTF. DNA of the CDR3: TGTGCCAGCAGCTTACTGGGACAGGGTCGAAAGGGCTACACCTTC.

This rearrangement joins TRBV9 to TRBJ2-3; unclear D gene. This CDR3 has 15 amino acids. Per germline, CDR1 SGDLS and CDR2 YYNGEE. The V end was cut by 3 bases, the J end by 5 bases, with 16 bases between. Here the CDR3 reads CASSGGGPWGDTQYF. CDR3 nucleotides: TGTGCCAGCAGCGGCGGCGGCCCCTGGGGAGATACGCAGTATTTT.

The chain uses TRBV20-1 and TRBJ2-5, with D unclear. The CDR3 has 11 amino acids. The germline gives CDR1 DFQATT, CDR2 SNEGSKA (reference sequence). V was cut by 5 bases and J by 5 bases, with 9 bases left in between. CDR3 residues: CSAPFGETQYF. CDR3 nucleotides: TGCAGTGCTCCCTTCGGGGAGACCCAGTACTTC.

In the case of this clone: It differs at one base from a far larger clone, so likely a read error. The sample carries other DNA sequences with the same CDR3. This sequence joins TRBV6-6 and TRBJ2-3; the D gene is possibly TRBD2 (6 bases). The length of the CDR3 is 15 residues. V lost 6 bases to trimming and J lost 2 bases, with 15 bases between them. The V gene's germline CDR1 is MNHNY and CDR2 SVGAGI (reference sequence). The CDR3 loop reads CASRTAGPSTDTQYF. In DNA, the CDR3 is TGTGCCAGCAGGACCGCGGGACCATCCACAGATACGCAGTATTTT.

The gene calls are TRBV2 and TRBJ1-2; D unclear. The germline V and J ends were trimmed by 5 bases and 2 bases, with 12 bases remaining between them. CDR1 SNHLY and CDR2 FYNNEI come from the germline V gene. This CDR3 is 14 amino acids long. CDR3 in amino acids: CASSPLVGNYGYTF. For the CDR3, the DNA is TGTGCCAGCAGTCCTCTAGTCGGGAACTATGGCTACACCTTC.

This clone was found once. Other DNA sequences of this sample code for an identical CDR3. The chain joins TRBV6-6 to TRBJ2-7; 8 bases fit TRBD1. The CDR3 runs 12 residues. Germline CDR1 reads MNHNY; CDR2 reads SVGAGI (reference sequence). J was trimmed by 6 bases and V by 6 bases; bases with no gene match: 4. CDR3 sequence reads: CASRSTGGEQYF. The CDR3 DNA sequence: TGTGCCAGCAGATCAACAGGGGGCGAGCAGTACTTC.

The chain recombines TRBV5-1 with TRBJ2-2, with TRBD2 identical over 10 bases. CDR1 SGHRS and CDR2 YFSETQ come from the germline V gene. Trimming took 4 bases from V and 5 from J; bases not matched to a gene: 8. The CDR3 is made up of 16 amino acids. CDR3 in amino acids: CASSPSGRGRTGELFF. The CDR3 bases are TGCGCCAGCAGCCCGAGCGGGAGGGGACGGACCGGGGAGCTGTTTTTT.

There are a few counts of this clone. The chain joins TRBV30 to TRBJ2-2; D tentatively fits TRBD1 or TRBD2 (6 bases each). The CDR3 runs 16 residues. Looked up from germline, CDR1 is GTSNPN and CDR2 is SVGIG (reference sequence). V gave up 2 bases and J gave up 4 bases, with 17 bases separating them. For the CDR3, the DNA is TGTGCCTGGAGTAAGGGGGGAGGCGGGCTCACCGGGGAGCTGTTTTTT. This translates into CAWSKGGGGLTGELFF.

V gene TRBV9 combines with J gene TRBJ2-2; 13 positions match TRBD2. With V trimmed by 3 bases and J by 7 bases, 6 bases remained unmatched. Germline lookup yields CDR1 SGDLS and CDR2 YYNGEE. The CDR3 is made up of 16 amino acids. The CDR3 DNA is TGTGCCAGCAGCGCATGGACTAGCGGGAGTGGCGGGGAGCTGTTTTTT. Translated, it gives CASSAWTSGSGGELFF.

At least ten counts were recorded for this clone. This rearrangement joins TRBV18 to TRBJ1-1, with TRBD1 matching 7 bases. Germline V lookup: CDR1 KGHSH, CDR2 LQKENI. V shed 1 base, J shed 1 base, and the junction held 3 bases outside the gene matches. The CDR3 covers 15 residues. DNA for the CDR3: TGTGCCAGCTCACCACGACAGGGAGGGAACACTGAAGCTTTCTTT. This gives the protein CASSPRQGGNTEAFF. Supplemented by reference TRBV18 and TRBJ1-1, the full variable domain reads NAGVMQNPRHLVRRRGQEARLRCSPMKGHSHVYWYRQLPEEGLKFMVYLQKENIIDESGMPKERFSAEFPKEGPSILRIQQVVRGDSAAYFCASSPRQGGNTEAFFGQGTRLTVV.

Points on this clone: This likely came from a read error, as a far larger clone is one base away. The gene calls are TRBV5-4 and TRBJ1-1; D unclear. CDR1 SGHNT and CDR2 YYREEE come from the germline V gene (reference sequence). CDR3 length equals 12 residues. Trimming removed 2 bases from V and 0 bases from J, with 2 bases in between. In DNA form, the CDR3 reads TGTGCCAGCAGCTTTTTGAACACTGAAGCTTTCTTT. It codes for CASSFLNTEAFF.

With respect to this clone: The sample carries other DNA sequences with the same CDR3. The chain uses TRBV30 and TRBJ2-5, with D tentatively TRBD1 or TRBD2 (5 bases each). V lost 0 bases to trimming and J lost 1 base, with 6 bases between them. The germline gives CDR1 GTSNPN, CDR2 SVGIG (reference sequence). This CDR3 has 13 residues. CDR3 in amino acids: CAWSVGGQETQYF. DNA of the CDR3: TGTGCCTGGAGTGTTGGGGGCCAAGAGACCCAGTACTTC.

Comments on this clone: Other DNA sequences in the same sample also yield this CDR3. The chain is built from TRBV28 and TRBJ2-7, with a weak D call TRBD2 (6 bases). V lost 2 bases to trimming and J lost 0 bases, with 11 bases between them. Germline V lookup: CDR1 MDHEN, CDR2 SYDVKM. CDR3 size: 15 residues. The CDR3: CASSLGGASSYEQYF. In DNA form, the CDR3 reads TGTGCCAGCAGTTTAGGCGGGGCTTCCTCCTACGAGCAGTACTTC. The full variable domain, rest sourced from reference TRBV28 and TRBJ2-7, is DVKVTQSSRYLVKRTGEKVFLECVQDMDHENMFWYRQDPGLGLRLIYFSYDVKMKEKGDIPEGYSVSREKKERFSLILESASTNQTSMYLCASSLGGASSYEQYFGPGTRLTVT.

J is TRBJ2-1 and V is TRBV30; D might be TRBD1 (6 bases). V was shortened by 5 bases and J by 0 bases, with 14 bases between the two germline ends. This CDR3 has 15 amino acids. Germline CDR1 reads GTSNPN; CDR2 reads SVGIG (reference sequence). The CDR3 DNA reads as TGTGCCTGGGGTCCAGGGGATAGCTCCTACAATGAGCAGTTCTTC. This encodes CAWGPGDSSYNEQFF. The full variable domain, rest sourced from reference TRBV30 and TRBJ2-1, is SQTIHQWPATLVQPVGSPLSLECTVEGTSNPNLYWYRQAAGRGLQLLFYSVGIGQISSEVPQNLSASRPQDRQFILSSKKLLLSDSGFYLCAWGPGDSSYNEQFFGPGTRLTVL.

This clone was counted only a few times. The V call is TRBV7-3, the J call TRBJ2-1; the match to TRBD2 covers 8 bases. CDR1 is SGHTA, CDR2 FQGTGA, per germline. With V trimmed by 5 bases and J by 7 bases, 10 bases remained unmatched. The CDR3 is made up of 15 amino acids. CDR3 DNA: TGTGCCAGCAGCGCACATAGCGGGATTTCGAATGAGCAGTTCTTC. It translates to CASSAHSGISNEQFF.

This clone was recorded many times. This sequence joins TRBV14 and TRBJ1-3; D is unclear. Germline CDR1 is SGHDN and CDR2 is FVKESK. Trimming took off 1 base at V and 0 bases at J, with 1 base between the two ends. This CDR3 comprises 13 residues. The CDR3 protein is CASSQASGNTIYF. DNA of the CDR3: TGTGCCAGCAGCCAAGCCTCTGGAAACACCATATATTTT.

This clone was seen repeatedly, ten times or more. This sequence joins TRBV28 and TRBJ2-1; 11 nucleotides agree with TRBD2. V was clipped by 2 bases and J by 9 bases; unmatched bases: 6. CDR3 length: 15 amino acids. The germline gives CDR1 MDHEN, CDR2 SYDVKM. CDR3 DNA: TGTGCCAGCAGTTTAAGGACTAGCGGGCTAATTGAGCAGTTCTTC. Amino acid sequence: CASSLRTSGLIEQFF.

The gene calls are TRBV6-6 and TRBJ2-5; D uncertain. The CDR3 length is 14 residues. V gave up 0 bases and J gave up 4 bases, with 9 bases separating them. The germline V gene encodes CDR1 MNHNY and CDR2 SVGAGI (reference sequence). CDR3 DNA sequence: TGTGCCAGCAGTTACTCGAAGTATCCAGAGACCCAGTACTTC. It specifies CASSYSKYPETQYF.

This chain joins TRBV7-2 and TRBJ2-5, with TRBD2 identical over 11 bases. This CDR3 is 15 amino acids long. V dropped 3 bases and J dropped 0; count of bases not matched to a gene: 0. Germline CDR1 reads SGHTA; CDR2 reads FQGNSA. The CDR3, as DNA: TGTGCCAGCAGCTTGACTAGCGGGGACCAAGAGACCCAGTACTTC. Translated: CASSLTSGDQETQYF. Using reference TRBV7-2 and TRBJ2-5 for the parts outside the CDR3, the full variable domain is GAGVSQSPSNKVTEKGKDVELRCDPISGHTALYWYRQSLGQGLEFLIYFQGNSAPDKSGLPSDRFSAERTGGSVSTLTIQRTQQEDSAVYLCASSLTSGDQETQYFGPGTRLLVL.

The chain combines TRBV18 with TRBJ2-7, with D possibly being TRBD2 (6 bases). CDR1 KGHSH and CDR2 LQKENI come from the germline V gene. There are 14 residues in the CDR3. Trimming cost V 3 bases and J 3 bases, with 12 bases left between them. The CDR3 sequence is CASSPPGLDYEQYF. The CDR3 bases are TGTGCCAGCTCACCCCCGGGACTGGACTACGAGCAGTACTTC.